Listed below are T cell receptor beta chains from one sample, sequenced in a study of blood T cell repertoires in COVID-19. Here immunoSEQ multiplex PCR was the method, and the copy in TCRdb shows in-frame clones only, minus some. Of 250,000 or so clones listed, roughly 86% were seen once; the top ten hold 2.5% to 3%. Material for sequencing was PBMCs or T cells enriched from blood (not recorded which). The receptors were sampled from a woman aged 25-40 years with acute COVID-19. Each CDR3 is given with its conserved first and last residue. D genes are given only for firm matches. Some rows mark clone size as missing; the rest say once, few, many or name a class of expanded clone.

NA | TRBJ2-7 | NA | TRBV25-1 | CATRPVTGDYEQYF | TGTGCCACCAGACCGGTGACAGGAGACTACGAGCAGTACTTC
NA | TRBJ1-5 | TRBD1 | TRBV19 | CASSIVNRGNNQPQHF | TGTGCCAGTAGTATCGTAAACAGGGGGAACAATCAGCCCCAGCATTTT
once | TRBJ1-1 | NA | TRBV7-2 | CASSLGVQGHTEAFF | TGTGCCAGCAGCTTAGGGGTACAGGGCCACACTGAAGCTTTCTTT
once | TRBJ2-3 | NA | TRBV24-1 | CATQGGHSTDTQYF | TGTGCCACTCAGGGCGGCCACAGCACAGATACGCAGTATTTT
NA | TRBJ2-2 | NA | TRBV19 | CASNPQGLDTGELFF | TGTGCCAGTAATCCACAGGGATTGGACACCGGGGAGCTGTTTTTT
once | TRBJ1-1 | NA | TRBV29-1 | CSVYRSDTEAFF | TGCAGCGTTTACAGGTCGGACACTGAAGCTTTCTTT
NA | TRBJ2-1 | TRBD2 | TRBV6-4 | CASSELAGAFNEQFF | TGTGCCAGCAGCGAGCTAGCGGGGGCCTTCAATGAGCAGTTCTTC
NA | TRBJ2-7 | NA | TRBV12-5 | CASGFPYSRDEQYF | TGTGCTAGTGGTTTCCCATACTCCCGGGACGAGCAGTACTTC
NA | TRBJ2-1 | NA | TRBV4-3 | CASSQDPAGNEQFF | TGCGCCAGCAGCCAAGATCCAGCAGGGAATGAGCAGTTCTTC
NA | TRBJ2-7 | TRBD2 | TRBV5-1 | CASSIGGNRGYEQYF | TGCGCCAGCAGCATCGGGGGGAACAGAGGATACGAGCAGTACTTC
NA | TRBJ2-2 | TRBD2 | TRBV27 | CASSLLPAGAGAGELFF | TGTGCCAGCAGTTTACTCCCAGCGGGGGCCGGCGCCGGGGAGCTGTTTTTT
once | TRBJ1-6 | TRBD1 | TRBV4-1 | CASSQDSMASGGFSPLHF | TGCGCCAGCAGCCAAGATTCAATGGCTTCAGGGGGCTTTTCACCCCTCCACTTT
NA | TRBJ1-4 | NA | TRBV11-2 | CASSLEPGGKLFF | TGTGCCAGCAGCTTAGAACCGGGGGGTAAACTGTTTTTT
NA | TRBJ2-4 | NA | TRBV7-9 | CASSFALAKNIQYF | TGTGCCAGCAGCTTCGCACTAGCTAAAAACATTCAGTACTTC
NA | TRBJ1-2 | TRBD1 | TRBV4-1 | CASSQTGAIGYTF | TGCGCCAGCAGCCAAACAGGGGCCATTGGCTACACCTTC
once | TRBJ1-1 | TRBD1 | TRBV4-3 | CASSQEFRDRAGRVELNTEAFF | TGCGCCAGCAGCCAAGAATTCCGGGACAGGGCGGGGAGAGTGGAGCTGAACACTGAAGCTTTCTTT
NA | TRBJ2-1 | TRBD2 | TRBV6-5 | CASSTSGSYNEQFF | TGTGCCAGCAGTACTAGCGGCTCCTACAATGAGCAGTTCTTC
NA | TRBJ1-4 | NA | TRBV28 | CASSPRLGDTNEKLFF | TGTGCCAGCAGCCCCCGGCTGGGGGACACCAATGAAAAACTGTTTTTT
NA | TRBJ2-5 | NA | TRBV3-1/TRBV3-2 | CASSQESRRETQYF | TGTGCCAGCAGCCAAGAATCAAGGAGGGAGACCCAGTACTTC
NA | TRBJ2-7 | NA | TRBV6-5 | CASSYRGSSYEQYF | TGTGCCAGCAGTTACCGGGGTAGCTCCTACGAGCAGTACTTC
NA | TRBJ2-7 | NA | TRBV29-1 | CSVGGIRYEQYF | TGCAGCGTTGGGGGCATCAGGTACGAGCAGTACTTC
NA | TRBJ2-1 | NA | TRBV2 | CASSVDSYNEQFF | TGTGCCAGCAGCGTGGACAGCTACAATGAGCAGTTCTTC
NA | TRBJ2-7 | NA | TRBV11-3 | CASGGPSGEQYF | TGTGCCAGCGGAGGGCCTTCAGGGGAGCAGTACTTC
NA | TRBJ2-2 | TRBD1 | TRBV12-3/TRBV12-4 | CAIPQGAAGELFF | TGTGCCATCCCACAGGGGGCGGCCGGGGAGCTGTTTTTT
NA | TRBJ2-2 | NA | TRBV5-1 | CASSSQLINSDTGELFF | TGCGCCAGCAGCTCCCAGCTGATTAACAGTGACACCGGGGAGCTGTTTTTT